This entry concerns a single T cell receptor beta chain. The sample originates from a study of T cell changes during pregnancy in multiple sclerosis. The CDR3 has 13 residues. CDR1 SGHKS and CDR2 YYEKEE come from the germline V gene (reference sequence). V dropped 0 bases and J dropped 4 bases, with 7 bases sitting between them. Sequencing used immunoSEQ multiplex PCR; TCRdb keeps in-frame clones, though not all of them. The sample contains just under 65,000 clones, roughly 92% of which appear only once. The sequencing here drew on CD8+ T cells from peripheral blood mononuclear cells, taken in the second trimester of pregnancy. The clonotype originates from a female donor with multiple sclerosis, enrolled in a pregnancy study. V usage is TRBV5-5 and J usage is TRBJ1-1; TRBD1 might be the D (6 bases). CDR3 protein: CASSLEGGTEAFF. The DNA for the CDR3 is TGTGCCAGCAGCTTGGAAGGGGGCACTGAAGCTTTCTTT.